These 19 T cell receptor beta chains were sequenced from one sample in a study of blood T cell repertoires in COVID-19. Method: immunoSEQ multiplex PCR; TCRdb's copy keeps in-frame clones and lacks some. Of about 38,000 clones listed, approximately 81% are singletons. The sequencing input was peripheral blood. The origin of the receptors is a man between 60 and 75 years old with COVID-19, enrolled during active disease.

This chain joins TRBV6-2 or TRBV6-3 and TRBJ1-5, with a possible D match to TRBD1 (5 bases). This CDR3 has 16 amino acids. Germline V gene lookup returns CDR1 MNHEY and CDR2 SVGEGT. The V and J ends lost 6 bases and 2 bases respectively, with 17 bases between them. The DNA for the CDR3 is TGTGCCAGCAGCCTTGGGGGGGGACCGGGCAATCAGCCCCAGCATTTT. Translating gives CASSLGGGPGNQPQHF.

The genes are TRBV14 and TRBJ2-5; the D gene is possibly TRBD2 (5 bases). Germline CDR1 and CDR2: SGHDN and FVKESK. The CDR3 loop spans 14 amino acids. Trimming cost V 3 bases and J 5 bases, with 13 bases left between them. CDR3 region: CASSQSLEVETQYF. The CDR3 nucleotides read TGTGCCAGCAGCCAGAGTTTGGAGGTGGAGACCCAGTACTTC.

The chain recombines TRBV6-2 or TRBV6-3 with TRBJ1-1; no definite D call. The CDR3 runs to 15 residues. V was shortened by 6 bases and J by 0 bases, with 14 bases between the two germline ends. Looked up from germline, CDR1 is MNHEY and CDR2 is SVGEGT. The CDR3 DNA reads as TGTGCCAGCAGCCCCCTTGCGGTACTGAACACTGAAGCTTTCTTT. Its protein is CASSPLAVLNTEAFF.

V and J are TRBV5-1 and TRBJ1-1, with D perhaps TRBD1 (5 bases). The germline V and J ends were trimmed by 7 bases and 5 bases, with 18 bases remaining between them. Looked up from germline, CDR1 is SGHRS and CDR2 is YFSETQ. The length of the CDR3 is 14 residues. The CDR3 sequence: CASWGLPSPTEAFF. The CDR3 region has the DNA TGCGCCAGCTGGGGACTGCCTAGTCCGACTGAAGCTTTCTTT. Full variable domain (remainder filled in from reference TRBV5-1 and TRBJ1-1): KAGVTQTPRYLIKTRGQQVTLSCSPISGHRSVSWYQQTPGQGLQFLFEYFSETQRNKGNFPGRFSGRQFSNSRSEMNVSTLELGDSALYLCASWGLPSPTEAFFGQGTRLTVV.

The chain carries TRBV4-3 and TRBJ1-3, with D possibly matching TRBD1 (5 bases). The CDR3 runs to 16 residues. V was clipped by 0 bases and J by 3 bases, with 12 bases between them. CDR1 and CDR2 from the germline V gene are LGHNA and YSLEER. The CDR3 DNA follows: TGCGCCAGCAGCCAAGACTACGGCGGGGGTGGAAACACCATATATTTT. It specifies CASSQDYGGGGNTIYF.

The V and J genes are TRBV30 and TRBJ1-2; 7 nucleotides line up with TRBD1. CDR3 length: 13 amino acids. The J segment lost 4 bases and the V segment lost 5 bases, leaving 7 bases of the junction unmatched. CDR1 GTSNPN and CDR2 SVGIG come from the germline V gene (reference sequence). The CDR3 loop is CAWSRDRPYGYTF. The CDR3 bases are TGTGCCTGGTCCCGGGACAGACCCTATGGCTACACCTTC.

CDR3 sequence reads: CASSPGTIGKTQYF. The CDR3 nucleotides are TGTGCCAGCAGCCCCGGGACTATCGGGAAGACCCAGTACTTC. This chain connects TRBV11-2 to TRBJ2-5; TRBD2 aligns across 7 bases. Germline V gene sequence: CDR1 SGHAT, CDR2 FQNNGV. This CDR3 is built from 14 residues. Losses at the gene ends were 5 bases for V and 6 bases for J; bases not matched to a gene: 9.

The chain is built from TRBV7-2 and TRBJ1-2, with D unresolved. Trimming took off 2 bases at V and 4 bases at J, with 14 bases between the two ends. CDR1 and CDR2 from the germline V gene are SGHTA and FQGNSA. The CDR3 has 15 residues. CDR3 sequence: CASSLFGRMGYGYTF. The CDR3 coding sequence is TGTGCCAGCAGCTTATTTGGGAGGATGGGCTATGGCTACACCTTC.

This clone appeared once. The genes are TRBV5-6 and TRBJ1-2; 8 nucleotides agree with TRBD1. The CDR3 length is 14 residues. CDR1 SGHDT and CDR2 YYEEEE come from the germline V gene. The junction had 6 bases not matched to a gene; V was cut back by 4 bases and J by 4 bases. CDR3 sequence (DNA): TGTGCCAGCAGCGACCCCGGGACAGGCTATGGCTACACCTTC. This sequence encodes CASSDPGTGYGYTF.

The chain recombines TRBV14 with TRBJ2-7, with TRBD2 matching 13 bases. J gave up 3 bases and V 5 bases, and 1 base lay outside the gene matches. The CDR3 is made up of 14 amino acids. Germline V gene sequence: CDR1 SGHDN, CDR2 FVKESK. As DNA, the CDR3 is TGTGCCAGCAGCTGGACTAGCGGGAGCTACGAGCAGTACTTC. It yields the protein CASSWTSGSYEQYF.

The rearrangement joins TRBV7-9 to TRBJ2-1, with 14 nucleotides matching TRBD2. The CDR3 covers 17 residues. V was pared by 0 bases and J by 8 bases, with 6 bases of the junction left unmatched. Germline V lookup: CDR1 SEHNR, CDR2 FQNEAQ (reference sequence). The CDR3 region is CASSLARLAGGLDEQFF. The CDR3 coding sequence is TGTGCCAGCAGCTTAGCGAGACTAGCGGGAGGGCTGGATGAGCAGTTCTTC.

The CDR3 DNA reads as TGCGCCAGCAGCCAAGACCCCGGCGGGAGCTACGAGCAGTACTTC. Translated, it gives CASSQDPGGSYEQYF. The chain links TRBV4-1 to TRBJ2-7; TRBD2 matches 7 bases. After removal of 0 bases from V and 3 bases from J, the junction contained 5 bases not matched to a gene. The CDR3 has 15 residues. The germline gives CDR1 MGHRA, CDR2 YSYEKL.

V usage is TRBV19 and J usage is TRBJ1-6, with 9 bases that match TRBD1. This CDR3 comprises 15 residues. The germline V gene has CDR1 LNHDA and CDR2 SQIVND (reference sequence). V was pared by 10 bases and J by 2 bases, with 6 bases of the junction left unmatched. The CDR3 reads CATRGTGTYNSPLHF. The CDR3 DNA follows: TGTGCCACCAGAGGGACAGGGACCTATAATTCACCCCTCCACTTT.

This chain links TRBV28 with TRBJ2-3; 8 positions agree with TRBD2. The CDR3 runs to 16 residues. With 3 bases clipped from V and 1 base from J, the junction kept 6 bases outside the gene matches. Germline CDR1 reads MDHEN; CDR2 reads SYDVKM. CDR3 DNA sequence: TGTGCCAGCAGTTTTCCCAGCGGGAGCCGCACAGATACGCAGTATTTT. Translation: CASSFPSGSRTDTQYF.

The rearrangement joins TRBV10-2 to TRBJ1-2; 9 nucleotides line up with TRBD1. Trimming cost V 3 bases and J 4 bases; bases outside gene matches: 3. Germline V CDR1 and CDR2: WSHSY, SAAADI. CDR3 length equals 14 residues. CDR3 sequence reads: CASSEQGASYGYTF. In nucleotides, the CDR3 is TGCGCCAGCAGTGAACAGGGGGCGAGCTATGGCTACACCTTC.

The chain carries TRBV5-6 and TRBJ1-1, with a possible D match to TRBD1 (5 bases). CDR1 and CDR2 from the germline V gene are SGHDT and YYEEEE. Trimming removed 3 bases from V and 7 bases from J, with 13 bases in between. The CDR3 totals 13 residues. The CDR3 sequence: CASSWGGLVEAFF. In nucleotides, the CDR3 is TGTGCCAGCAGCTGGGGGGGTTTGGTTGAAGCTTTCTTT.

V usage is TRBV15 and J usage is TRBJ1-5; 8 bases agree with TRBD1. V shed 2 bases and J 4 bases; nucleotides not matched to a gene: 4. Per the germline V gene, CDR1 is LNHNV and CDR2 is YYDKDF (reference sequence). The CDR3 contains 15 residues. CDR3 in amino acids: CATSRNQGANQPQHF. In nucleotides, the CDR3 is TGTGCCACCAGCAGAAATCAGGGGGCAAATCAGCCCCAGCATTTT.

The chain uses TRBV19 and TRBJ1-6; 8 bases agree with TRBD1. The germline V gene has CDR1 LNHDA and CDR2 SQIVND (reference sequence). The CDR3 consists of 11 residues. Trimming removed 8 bases from V and 9 bases from J; junction bases left unmatched: 0. The CDR3 DNA reads TGTGCCAGTCAGGGGGCTTCACCCCTCCACTTT. This encodes CASQGASPLHF.

This CDR3 is CASSWGTGGNTGELFF. CDR3 nucleotides: TGTGCCAGCAGCTGGGGGACAGGGGGAAACACCGGGGAGCTGTTTTTT. The chain links TRBV7-8 to TRBJ2-2, with TRBD1 identical over 11 bases. V lost 4 bases and J lost 2; bases outside the gene matches: 3. The CDR3 is made up of 16 amino acids. The germline gives CDR1 SGHVS, CDR2 FQNEAQ.